This entry lists 14 T cell receptor beta chains sequenced from one sample in a study of T cell responses to AZD1222 COVID-19 vaccine. Here immunoSEQ multiplex PCR was the method, and the copy in TCRdb shows in-frame clones only, minus some. The sample has around 170,000 clones; about nine tenths are singletons. Specimen: peripheral blood, collected 28 days after the second AZD1222 dose. The receptor set was obtained from an adult who received the AZD1222 COVID-19 vaccine.

V usage is TRBV7-9 and J usage is TRBJ2-7; weak D call: TRBD2 (6 bases). Looked up from germline, CDR1 is SEHNR and CDR2 is FQNEAQ (reference sequence). Between the trimmed V and J ends, which lost 5 bases and 6 bases, there was a span of 14 bases. This CDR3 is built from 13 residues. CDR3 amino acids: CASSGLGRGEQYF. The CDR3 DNA is TGTGCCAGCAGCGGATTAGGGCGGGGCGAGCAGTACTTC.

The rearrangement links TRBV6-5 to TRBJ1-1, with D uncertain. CDR3 length: 13 amino acids. CDR1 is MNHEY and CDR2 is SVGAGI in the germline V gene. Trimming cost V 5 bases and J 3 bases, with 10 bases left between them. The CDR3 sequence: CASSKLWDTEAFF. CDR3 DNA: TGTGCCAGCAGTAAGTTATGGGACACTGAAGCTTTCTTT.

This clone was detected only once. V gene TRBV7-3 combines with J gene TRBJ2-2, with TRBD2 identical over 7 bases. Germline V gives CDR1 SGHTA, CDR2 FQGTGA. The CDR3 has 16 residues. Trimming removed 9 bases from V and 4 bases from J; junction bases left unmatched: 14. CDR3 nucleotides: TGTGCCAGTGCCCTGGTGGGAGGGGCTCGCACCGGGGAGCTGTTTTTT. Translated, it gives CASALVGGARTGELFF.

The chain has TRBV3-1 (or the pseudogene TRBV3-2) and TRBJ1-6; 7 nucleotides match TRBD1. Germline V CDR1 and CDR2: LGHDT, YNNKEL (reference sequence). CDR3 length: 15 amino acids. V was pared by 1 base and J by 6 bases, with 3 bases of the junction left unmatched. The CDR3 loop is CASSQVQGRNSPLHF. As DNA, the CDR3 is TGTGCCAGCAGCCAAGTACAGGGGCGTAATTCACCCCTCCACTTT.

This clone has a single count. The chain joins TRBV9 to TRBJ2-5; 9 nucleotides line up with TRBD2. Looked up from germline, CDR1 is SGDLS and CDR2 is YYNGEE. V lost 4 bases, J lost 5 bases, and 6 bases stayed unmatched. This CDR3 contains 14 residues. In nucleotides, the CDR3 is TGTGCCAGCAGCCTAGCGGGGTCTATGGAGACCCAGTACTTC. Translating it yields CASSLAGSMETQYF. Combining the CDR3 with reference TRBV9 and TRBJ2-5 gives the whole variable domain DSGVTQTPKHLITATGQRVTLRCSPRSGDLSVYWYQQSLDQGLQFLIQYYNGEERAKGNILERFSAQQFPDLHSELNLSSLELGDSALYFCASSLAGSMETQYFGPGTRLLVL.

The chain combines TRBV29-1 with TRBJ2-3; D uncertain. This CDR3 has 14 residues. V was shortened by 7 bases and J by 2 bases, with 16 bases between the two germline ends. Germline CDR1 reads SQVTM; CDR2 reads ANQGSEA. The CDR3 reads CSAGPRLVTDTQYF. The CDR3 DNA reads as TGCAGCGCTGGCCCCCGGCTCGTCACAGATACGCAGTATTTT.

The chain recombines TRBV2 with TRBJ2-1, with 8 nucleotides matching TRBD2. CDR1 is SNHLY, CDR2 FYNNEI, per germline. V lost 5 bases to trimming and J lost 9 bases; unmatched junction nucleotides: 9. This CDR3 is 14 amino acids long. The CDR3 region is CASSTGTRSREQFF. Here the CDR3 DNA reads TGTGCCAGCAGTACCGGGACTAGGTCCCGTGAGCAGTTCTTC.

The chain uses TRBV5-1 and TRBJ2-1, with D perhaps matching TRBD2 (6 bases). This CDR3 has 18 amino acids. Trimming stripped 3 bases from V and 8 bases from J, with 27 bases between. Germline CDR1 and CDR2: SGHRS and YFSETQ. The CDR3 DNA reads as TGCGCCAGCAGCTCCCGTTCGATGCGGGGTCACCTCGGCGATGAGCAGTTCTTC. Its translation is CASSSRSMRGHLGDEQFF.

The V call is TRBV2, the J call TRBJ2-1; tentatively, D is TRBD2 (5 bases). With 3 bases removed from V and 4 bases from J, the gap between germline ends came to 16 bases. The germline gives CDR1 SNHLY, CDR2 FYNNEI. CDR3 length equals 16 residues. CDR3 DNA: TGTGCCAGCAGTGACTCGGCGGGTGCCAAATACAATGAGCAGTTCTTC. Translated: CASSDSAGAKYNEQFF.

This chain joins TRBV3-1 (or the pseudogene TRBV3-2) and TRBJ1-3, with D hard to call. Germline V gene lookup returns CDR1 LGHDT and CDR2 YNNKEL (reference sequence). The length of the CDR3 is 14 residues. Trimming cost V 6 bases and J 8 bases, with 17 bases left between them. This chain's CDR3 is CASSRGGSDHTIYF. The CDR3 coding sequence is TGTGCCAGCAGTCGGGGAGGCAGCGATCACACCATATATTTT.

This clone has just one count. V gene TRBV5-1 combines with J gene TRBJ2-7, with 9 bases identical to TRBD2. CDR1 and CDR2 from the germline V gene are SGHRS and YFSETQ. The CDR3 extends over 16 amino acids. V dropped 4 bases and J dropped 3; count of bases not matched to a gene: 11. The CDR3 coding sequence is TGCGCCAGCAGCACATCTACCGGGACTAGCTTCTACGAGCAGTACTTC. Amino acid sequence: CASSTSTGTSFYEQYF.

The chain has TRBV19 and TRBJ2-5, with TRBD1 identical over 11 bases. After removal of 6 bases from V and 9 bases from J, the junction contained 6 bases not matched to a gene. Germline V gene sequence: CDR1 LNHDA, CDR2 SQIVND (reference sequence). There are 13 residues in the CDR3. The CDR3 spells CASRPGQGVAQYF. The CDR3 nucleotides read TGTGCCAGTAGACCGGGACAGGGGGTAGCCCAGTACTTC. The whole variable domain, remainder taken from reference TRBV19 and TRBJ2-5, is DGGITQSPKYLFRKEGQNVTLSCEQNLNHDAMYWYRQDPGQGLRLIYYSQIVNDFQKGDIAEGYSVSREKKESFPLTVTSAQKNPTAFYLCASRPGQGVAQYFGPGTRLLVL.

This chain links TRBV3-1 (or the pseudogene TRBV3-2) with TRBJ2-1; 11 bases fit TRBD2. The germline CDR1 and CDR2 sequences are LGHDT and YNNKEL (reference sequence). The CDR3 length is 15 residues. J was trimmed by 8 bases and V by 4 bases; bases with no gene match: 7. This chain's CDR3 is CASSPTSGSMDEQFF. The CDR3 bases are TGTGCCAGCAGCCCTACTAGCGGGAGTATGGATGAGCAGTTCTTC.

The chain employs TRBV3-1 (or the pseudogene TRBV3-2) and TRBJ1-6; no firm D call. Trimming removed 3 bases from V and 4 bases from J, with 7 bases in between. The CDR3 is made up of 14 amino acids. CDR1 and CDR2 from the germline V gene are LGHDT and YNNKEL (reference sequence). In DNA form, the CDR3 reads TGTGCCAGCAGCCACAGGACTTATAATTCACCCCTCCACTTT. Its protein product is CASSHRTYNSPLHF.